The source of this T cell receptor (beta chain) is a study of T-cell reconstitution after alpha-beta-depleted transplantation in children (TCRdb year 2016). Describing the broader study: The study quantitatively tracked T-cell immune reconstitution after TCRalphabeta/CD19-depleted allogeneic hematopoietic cell transplantation in children using TCR repertoire profiling.

V is trimmed back by 4 bases and J by 7 bases, and the junction contains 5 bases that no gene match accounts for. As encoded in the germline V gene, CDR1 is SGHTA while CDR2 is FQGTGA. Including the terminal cysteine and phenylalanine, the CDR3 comprises 14 residues. The only DNA kept is the CDR3, 42 bases in frame from the first base. Comments on this clonotype: Its antigen target is currently unknown. There are no base qualities to consult, and no much larger clone falls within one base.

The library was produced with PCR. The reads were generated on an Illumina HiSeq 2500. To normalize quantification of the TCRbeta repertoire, the TCR libraries were built with molecular barcoding that relied on unique molecular identifiers. TCRdb trimmed the raw reads at Q25, called clones with MiXCR and kept productive beta chains. CDR3 protein duplicates are merged, each entry listing the most common genes and DNA. The sample has over 550,000 distinct CDR3 sequences on record, more than 9% of them singletons. The ten largest clones take up about 4% of the sample. The chain uses TRBV7-3 and TRBJ2-1, and TRBD2 aligns with 9 junction nucleotides. The sequencing used PBMCs from the stem cell graft donor, collected from the stem cell graft. This clonotype was sampled from a human donor who donated a stem cell graft to a child with acute myeloid leukemia. In nucleotides, the sequence is TGTGCCAGCAGCTCGCGGGAGGGCCGAAATGAGCAGTTCTTC. The translation is CASSSREGRNEQFF.